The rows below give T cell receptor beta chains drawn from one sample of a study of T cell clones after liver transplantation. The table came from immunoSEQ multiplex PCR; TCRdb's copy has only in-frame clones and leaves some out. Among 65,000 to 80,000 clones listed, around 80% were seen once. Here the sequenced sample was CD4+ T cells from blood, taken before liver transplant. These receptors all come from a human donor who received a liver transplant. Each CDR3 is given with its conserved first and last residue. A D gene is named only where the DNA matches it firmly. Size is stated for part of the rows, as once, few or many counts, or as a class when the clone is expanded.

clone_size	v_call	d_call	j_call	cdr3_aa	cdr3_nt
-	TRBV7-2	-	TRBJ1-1	CASSLVGGADGEAFF	TGTGCCAGCAGCTTAGTGGGGGGCGCGGACGGTGAAGCTTTCTTT
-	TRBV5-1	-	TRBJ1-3	CASRRDSIYLGNTIYF	TGCGCCAGCAGACGAGACAGCATCTACCTTGGAAACACCATATATTTT
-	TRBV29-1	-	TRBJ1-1	CSAAWGNTEAFF	TGCAGCGCCGCCTGGGGGAACACTGAAGCTTTCTTT
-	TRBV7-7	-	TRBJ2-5	CASSSGADGETQYF	TGTGCCAGCAGCTCCGGGGCTGATGGAGAGACCCAGTACTTC
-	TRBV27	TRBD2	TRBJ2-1	CASTRLAGVNEQFF	TGTGCCAGCACCCGACTAGCGGGAGTGAATGAGCAGTTCTTC
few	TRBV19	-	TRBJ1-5	CASSRGDYLQPQHF	TGTGCCAGTAGTCGGGGGGACTATTTGCAGCCCCAGCATTTT
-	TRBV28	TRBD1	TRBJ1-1	CASSLGSIQGMNTEAFF	TGTGCCAGCAGTTTAGGTTCTATACAGGGGATGAACACTGAAGCTTTCTTT
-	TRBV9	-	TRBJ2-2	CASSPLVAGELFF	TGTGCCAGCAGCCCTCTTGTCGCCGGGGAGCTGTTTTTT
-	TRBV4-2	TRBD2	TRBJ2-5	CASSQVKGLAGGGGETQYF	TGTGCCAGCAGCCAAGTTAAGGGACTAGCGGGAGGTGGGGGGGAGACCCAGTACTTC
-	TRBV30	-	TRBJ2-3	CAWSVMFGLTQYF	TGTGCCTGGAGTGTAATGTTTGGATTAACGCAGTATTTT
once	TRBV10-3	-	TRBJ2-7	CAISRIQGAVYEQYF	TGTGCCATCAGTAGGATACAGGGAGCTGTCTACGAGCAGTACTTC
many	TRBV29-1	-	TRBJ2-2	CSVERIQTGELFF	TGCAGCGTTGAAAGGATACAAACCGGGGAGCTGTTTTTT
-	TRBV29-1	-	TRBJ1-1	CSVEVAGMNTEAFF	TGCAGCGTTGAAGTGGCGGGGATGAACACTGAAGCTTTCTTT
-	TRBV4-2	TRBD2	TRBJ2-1	CASSQTSGREGRRGNEQFF	TGTGCCAGCAGCCAGACTAGCGGGAGAGAGGGCCGACGGGGCAATGAGCAGTTCTTC
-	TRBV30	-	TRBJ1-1	CAWSHQGGAGRAFF	TGTGCCTGGAGCCATCAGGGAGGGGCTGGGAGAGCTTTCTTT
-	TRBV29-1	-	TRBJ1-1	CSVIRTANSNTEAFF	TGCAGCGTTATACGGACAGCCAACTCGAACACTGAAGCTTTCTTT
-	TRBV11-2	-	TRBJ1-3	CASSGDLGQILGNTIYF	TGTGCCAGCAGCGGTGACCTCGGACAGATCCTTGGAAACACCATATATTTT
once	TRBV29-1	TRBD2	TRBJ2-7	CSVGTSAAGEQYF	TGCAGCGTTGGGACTAGCGCCGCCGGCGAGCAGTACTTC
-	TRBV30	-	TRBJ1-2	CAWSVIGRGDTYGYTF	TGTGCCTGGAGTGTTATAGGCAGGGGAGATACCTATGGCTACACCTTC
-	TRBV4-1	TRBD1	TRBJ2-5	CASSQDSLDRVSETQYF	TGCGCCAGCAGCCAAGATTCCCTCGACAGGGTGTCGGAGACCCAGTACTTC
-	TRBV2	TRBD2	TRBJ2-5	CASSGGLQETQYF	TGTGCCAGCAGCGGGGGGTTACAAGAGACCCAGTACTTC
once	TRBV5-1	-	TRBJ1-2	CASSLGTDGEGYTF	TGCGCCAGCAGCTTAGGGACGGACGGGGAGGGCTACACCTTC
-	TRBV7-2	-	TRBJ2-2	CASSLGRNTGELFF	TGTGCCAGCAGCTTAGGACGGAACACCGGGGAGCTGTTTTTT
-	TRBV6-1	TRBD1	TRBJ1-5	CASSWTGGGQPQHF	TGTGCCAGCAGTTGGACAGGGGGCGGTCAGCCCCAGCATTTT
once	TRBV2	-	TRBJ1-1	CASNGGHGTEAFF	TGTGCCAGCAACGGGGGGCATGGCACTGAAGCTTTCTTT
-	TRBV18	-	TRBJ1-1	CASSLTGPRTEAFF	TGTGCCAGCTCACTTACAGGGCCTAGAACTGAAGCTTTCTTT
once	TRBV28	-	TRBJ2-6	CASSSGANVLTF	TGTGCCAGCAGCTCTGGGGCCAACGTCCTGACTTTC
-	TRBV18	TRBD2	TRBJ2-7	CASSLIQTSGRDEQYF	TGTGCCAGCTCACTAATACAGACTAGCGGGAGAGACGAGCAGTACTTC
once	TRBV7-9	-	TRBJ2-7	CASSDQGYEQYF	TGTGCCAGCAGCGACCAGGGCTACGAGCAGTACTTC
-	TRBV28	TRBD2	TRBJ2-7	CASSFADTRLAGSYEQYF	TGTGCCAGCAGTTTTGCCGACACGCGGCTAGCGGGATCCTACGAGCAGTACTTC
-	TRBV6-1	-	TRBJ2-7	CASSEGVSSYEQYF	TGTGCCAGCAGTGAGGGGGTAAGCTCCTACGAGCAGTACTTC
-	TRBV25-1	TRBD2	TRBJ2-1	CASSEAGGINEQFF	TGTGCCAGCAGTGAAGCGGGAGGAATAAATGAGCAGTTCTTC
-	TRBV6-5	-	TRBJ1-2	CASKSLGQTNYGYTF	TGTGCCAGCAAGTCACTCGGACAGACTAACTATGGCTACACCTTC
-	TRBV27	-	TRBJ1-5	CASGLHPNQPQHF	TGTGCCAGCGGGCTGCATCCGAATCAGCCCCAGCATTTT
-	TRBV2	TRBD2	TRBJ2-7	CASSASGTNEQYF	TGTGCCAGCAGTGCTAGCGGGACCAACGAGCAGTACTTC
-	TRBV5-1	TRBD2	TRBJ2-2	CASSLEGRDTGELFF	TGCGCCAGCAGCTTGGAAGGGAGGGACACCGGGGAGCTGTTTTTT
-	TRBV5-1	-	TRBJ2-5	CASSPVLQETQYF	TGCGCCAGCTCCCCCGTCCTGCAAGAGACCCAGTACTTC
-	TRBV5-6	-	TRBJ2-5	CASSSTLSETQYF	TGTGCCAGCAGCTCGACACTATCGGAGACCCAGTACTTC
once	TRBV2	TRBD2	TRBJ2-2	CASRSRTSGGTGELFF	TGTGCCAGCAGATCCAGGACTAGCGGCGGCACCGGGGAGCTGTTTTTT
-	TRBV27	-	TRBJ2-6	CASSSLANVLTF	TGTGCCAGCAGTTCACTTGCCAACGTCCTGACTTTC
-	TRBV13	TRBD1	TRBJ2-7	CASSLNPGTVAFEQYF	TGTGCCAGCAGCTTAAACCCCGGGACAGTTGCCTTCGAGCAGTACTTC
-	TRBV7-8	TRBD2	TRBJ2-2	CASSLIAGEGELFF	TGTGCCAGCAGCCTGATAGCGGGAGAAGGGGAGCTGTTTTTT
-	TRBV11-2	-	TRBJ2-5	CASSLDRSRETQYF	TGTGCCAGCAGCTTAGACAGGAGCAGGGAGACCCAGTACTTC
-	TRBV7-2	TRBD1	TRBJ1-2	CASSRTGDRGQGGYTF	TGTGCCAGCAGCCGTACAGGGGACAGGGGGCAGGGTGGCTACACCTTC
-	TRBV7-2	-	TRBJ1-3	CASSLQGSPGNTIYF	TGTGCCAGCAGCTTACAGGGATCCCCTGGAAACACCATATATTTT
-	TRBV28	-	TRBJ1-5	CASSEGRQPQHF	TGTGCCAGCAGTGAAGGGCGCCAGCCCCAGCATTTT
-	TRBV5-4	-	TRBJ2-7	CASSRNYEQYF	TGTGCCAGCAGTCGGAACTACGAGCAGTACTTC
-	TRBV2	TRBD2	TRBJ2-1	CASQPGLAGGGNEQFF	TGTGCCAGCCAACCGGGACTAGCGGGAGGTGGTAATGAGCAGTTCTTC
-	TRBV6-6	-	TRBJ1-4	CASSAGGVMKLFF	TGTGCCAGCAGCGCGGGGGGAGTAATGAAACTGTTTTTT
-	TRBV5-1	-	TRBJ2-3	CASSPGAGPTDTQYF	TGCGCCAGCAGCCCTGGGGCGGGGCCGACAGATACGCAGTATTTT
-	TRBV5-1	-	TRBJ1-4	CASSFSGNEKLFF	TGCGCCAGCAGCTTTTCGGGGAATGAAAAACTGTTTTTT
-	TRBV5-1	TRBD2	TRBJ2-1	CASSLGFSGRNLYRSYNEQFF	TGCGCCAGCAGCTTGGGGTTTAGCGGGAGGAATCTTTACCGCTCCTACAATGAGCAGTTCTTC
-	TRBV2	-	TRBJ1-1	CASSLDPRSTEAFF	TGTGCCAGCAGCCTTGATCCCCGTAGCACTGAAGCTTTCTTT